This T cell receptor (beta chain) was sequenced for a study of vaccination and CD4 T cells after COVID-19. Study summary: As their vaccination, participants received two doses of either BNT162b2 or mRNA-1273 vaccine. Findings and limits, study-wide: The rise in median SARS-CoV-2-reactive clonotypes, from roughly 21 to 40, was not significant.

The CDR3 has 12 amino acids. Trimming took 7 bases from V and 10 from J, leaving 14 bases between them. The Oncomine TCR Beta short-read assay was what sequenced the DNA obtained from cultured CD4+ T cells. TCRdb recomputed calls from the PCR reads with MiXCR, one row per CDR3 protein. Of some 18,000 distinct CDR3 sequences listed, about 50% are singletons. As to treatment: approximately nine-day PBMC culture with coronavirus spike peptide pools or control peptides (ViraFEST assay). Culture of two million PBMCs per well took place with 10 IU/ml IL-2 and 9 to 10 ug/ml peptide pools. Negative-selection isolation of CD4+ T cells was performed after more than 8 days of culture. Of note for this clonotype: Its specificity is not known.

Sequenced material: CD4+ T cells from blood, cultured in vitro. The source of this sequence is a human donor who had recovered from COVID-19. This chain joins TRBV12-3 or TRBV12-4 and TRBJ1-5; D unclear. The CDR3 protein is CASTSPPTPQHF. The CDR3 region has the DNA TGTGCCAGCACCAGCCCCCCTACCCCCCAGCATTTT.